This record looks at one T cell receptor (beta chain) sequence and its context. The antigen is not known. Eight separate reactions per sample served to make cDNA. TCRalpha and TCRbeta cDNA was put through two nested PCRs of approximately 17 and 9 cycles. TCRdb re-called the 5' RACE reads, yielding one record per CDR3 amino acid sequence without DNA. This sample's table has fewer than 550,000 distinct CDR3 sequences. These data are taken from a study of monozygotic twins with inflammatory bowel disease. General study findings and limits: Differences in immunosuppressive treatment may have been a source of added variability in patient repertoires.

The germline CDR1 and CDR2 sequences are SGHTA and FQGNSA. The CDR3 covers 16 residues. The sequence was collected from a human donor with ulcerative colitis or Crohn's disease, or a healthy co-twin of an affected twin (not recorded which). Sequencing input: blood. The chain uses TRBV7-2 and TRBJ2-1; as DNA is missing, the TRBD1 call by TCRdb cannot be tested. CDR3 amino acids: CASSLAGAGSYNEQFF.